The T cell receptor (beta chain) described here comes from a study of T cell responses to AZD1222 COVID-19 vaccine. Points from the study as a whole: White British people made up most donors, females outnumbered males, and clonal diversity was possibly underestimated.

The CDR3 covers 12 residues. In germline, CDR1 is GTSNPN, CDR2 SVGIG (reference sequence). Trimming left V 2 bases short and J 4 bases short, with 6 bases between. Points on this clone: Its target is unknown.

Profiling relied on immunoSEQ multiplex PCR, and the TCRdb table lists in-frame clones only, not all of them. The data show roughly 150,000 clones, approximately 90% seen once. The gene calls are TRBV30 and TRBJ1-3; no reliable D call. The sample here was peripheral blood, taken on day 0 of AZD1222 vaccination. The clonotype was recovered from an adult in good health. The chain's CDR3 is CAWSRPGNTIYF. The CDR3 nucleotides are TGTGCCTGGAGTAGACCGGGAAACACCATATATTTT. The variable domain in full, with the rest retrieved from reference TRBV30 and TRBJ1-3, is SQTIHQWPATLVQPVGSPLSLECTVEGTSNPNLYWYRQAAGRGLQLLFYSVGIGQISSEVPQNLSASRPQDRQFILSSKKLLLSDSGFYLCAWSRPGNTIYFGEGSWLTVV.